This TCR beta chain came from a study of beta chain features in type 1 diabetes. General observations from the study: For patients, the naive, central memory and Treg TCRB repertoires appeared more alike than for healthy donors. For cells with high TCR expression, cDNA sequencing could yield over-representation. TCRB CDR3s were moderately but significantly shorter in Type 1 diabetes patients in all four CD4+ subsets.

This clone was seen a few times. Its antigen remains unknown. Sequenced material consisted of expressed TCRB transcripts (all of the isolated RNA was reverse transcribed). Generated by immunoSEQ multiplex PCR, the TCRdb table keeps only in-frame clones and is missing some. The sample lists more than 250,000 clones, around 15% seen once, with over 0.015% in the top ten. The CDR3 length is 15 residues. Per germline, CDR1 MNHEY and CDR2 SMNVEV (reference sequence). With 4 bases clipped from V and 3 bases from J, the junction kept 4 bases outside the gene matches. Isolation of CD4+ naive, central memory, regulatory and stem cell-like memory cells was achieved by sorting via CD45RO/CCR7/CD25/CD127/CD95/CD27.

This sequence originates from a young man with type 1 diabetes. The chain combines TRBV27 with TRBJ2-5; 11 nucleotides align to TRBD2. Sequenced: naive CD4+ T cells from blood. The CDR3 region has the DNA TGTGCCAGCAGTTCCCTTAGCGGGAGGGAAGAGACCCAGTACTTC. It codes for CASSSLSGREETQYF.